This T cell receptor (beta chain) originates from a study of blood T cell repertoires in COVID-19. Germline values: CDR1 SGHAT, CDR2 FQDESV (reference sequence). V dropped 1 base and J dropped 4; count of bases not matched to a gene: 1. The CDR3 loop spans 16 amino acids. Clones were sequenced by immunoSEQ multiplex PCR, and TCRdb holds only the in-frame ones, with some missing. The sample lists around 180,000 clones, less than 90% seen once, with around a quarter in the top ten. The V gene is TRBV11-1, the J gene TRBJ2-1; TRBD2 agrees at 13 bases. This TCR was sampled from a man aged 60 to 75 with acute or convalescent COVID-19. The sample comprised peripheral blood. CDR3 protein: CASSLGTSGSYNEQFF. DNA of the CDR3: TGTGCCAGCAGCTTAGGGACTAGCGGGAGTTACAATGAGCAGTTCTTC.